The rows below give T cell receptor beta chains drawn from one sample of a study of OX40 agonist ivuxolimab in advanced cancers. Sequenced by immunoSEQ multiplex PCR; TCRdb stores in-frame clones only, minus some. In the table there are some 19,000 clones, about 90% of which are singletons. Sequences were derived from CD4+ or CD8+ T cells sorted from blood, sampled in a trial of the OX40 agonist ivuxolimab. The receptors shown here come from an adult with an advanced solid tumor such as melanoma, head and neck, liver or kidney cancer. The CDR3 runs from the conserved cysteine through the conserved F or W. D genes are given only for firm matches. Size is omitted from some rows. Given values are once, few, many or a class for expanded clones.

D gene,clone size,V gene,J gene,CDR3 protein,CDR3 DNA
TRBD1,-,TRBV9,TRBJ1-2,CASGRTGVNYGYTF,TGTGCCAGCGGCCGGACAGGGGTGAACTATGGCTACACCTTC
TRBD2,-,TRBV5-5,TRBJ2-7,CASSLSSGNYEQYF,TGTGCCAGCAGCTTGTCTAGCGGGAACTACGAGCAGTACTTC
-,-,TRBV11-2,TRBJ2-1,CASSLQRHPYPYNEQFF,TGTGCCAGCAGCTTACAGCGGCACCCTTATCCCTACAATGAGCAGTTCTTC
-,-,TRBV19,TRBJ1-5,CASSGGRINQPQHF,TGTGCCAGTAGTGGGGGCAGGATCAATCAGCCCCAGCATTTT
TRBD1,-,TRBV7-6,TRBJ2-7,CASSSGDRGLYEQYF,TGTGCCAGCAGCTCGGGGGACAGGGGGCTATACGAGCAGTACTTC
TRBD2,few,TRBV19,TRBJ2-1,CASSIDLAGAGEQFF,TGTGCCAGTAGTATAGATCTAGCGGGAGCGGGCGAGCAGTTCTTC
TRBD2,-,TRBV9,TRBJ2-1,CASSVDGRPYNEQFF,TGTGCCAGCAGCGTAGACGGGAGGCCCTACAATGAGCAGTTCTTC
-,-,TRBV27,TRBJ2-1,CASSYGSDNEQFF,TGTGCCAGCAGTTACGGATCGGACAATGAGCAGTTCTTC
-,-,TRBV5-4,TRBJ1-1,CASSLTGMNTEAFF,TGTGCCAGCAGCCTTACAGGCATGAACACTGAAGCTTTCTTT
-,-,TRBV7-9,TRBJ2-1,CASSLVGKGDHEQFF,TGTGCCAGCAGCTTAGTTGGAAAAGGGGATCATGAGCAGTTCTTC
-,-,TRBV30,TRBJ2-7,CAWGRPPYEQYF,TGTGCCTGGGGGAGGCCGCCCTACGAGCAGTACTTC
TRBD1,-,TRBV13,TRBJ1-1,CASSLLGTGRTEAFF,TGTGCCAGCAGCTTACTTGGGACAGGGCGCACTGAAGCTTTCTTT
-,medium-sized,TRBV27,TRBJ2-3,CASSFRAQLGDTQYF,TGTGCCAGCAGTTTCAGGGCCCAACTGGGTGATACGCAGTATTTT
-,-,TRBV5-4,TRBJ1-1,CASSFGGGVNTEAFF,TGTGCCAGCAGCTTTGGAGGGGGAGTGAACACTGAAGCTTTCTTT
-,-,TRBV18,TRBJ2-3,CASSPLRGGDTQYF,TGTGCCAGCTCACCACTTCGCGGGGGCGATACGCAGTATTTT
-,-,TRBV6-5,TRBJ1-1,CASSNGLQGPEAFF,TGTGCCAGCAGCAACGGGTTGCAGGGGCCTGAAGCTTTCTTT
-,large,TRBV10-3,TRBJ1-4,CAMGQGLEKLFF,TGTGCCATGGGTCAGGGGTTAGAAAAACTGTTTTTT
-,-,TRBV13,TRBJ2-7,CASSLGIGGASSYEQYF,TGTGCCAGCAGCTTAGGTATAGGAGGCGCCAGCTCCTACGAGCAGTACTTC
-,once,TRBV28,TRBJ1-1,CASSSRGLNTEAFF,TGTGCCAGCAGTTCCAGGGGTCTGAACACTGAAGCTTTCTTT
TRBD2,once,TRBV9,TRBJ2-1,CASSVGTRVGDEQFF,TGTGCCAGCAGCGTAGGGACTAGGGTTGGCGATGAGCAGTTCTTC
-,-,TRBV7-9,TRBJ1-4,CASIGPINEKLFF,TGTGCCAGCATAGGACCGATCAATGAAAAACTGTTTTTT
-,-,TRBV19,TRBJ2-1,CATLGETPYNEQFF,TGTGCCACTCTGGGGGAGACTCCCTACAATGAGCAGTTCTTC
-,-,TRBV9,TRBJ2-1,CASSSWGGAEQFF,TGTGCCAGCAGCTCCTGGGGGGGGGCTGAGCAGTTCTTC
-,-,TRBV10-1,TRBJ2-7,CASILRTEAYEQYF,TGCGCCAGCATACTACGGACAGAAGCCTACGAGCAGTACTTC
-,-,TRBV27,TRBJ2-7,CASSFAGNSYEQYF,TGTGCCAGCAGTTTTGCGGGTAACTCCTACGAGCAGTACTTC
-,-,TRBV4-3,TRBJ2-1,CASSQARHYNEQFF,TGCGCCAGCAGCCAAGCCAGGCACTACAATGAGCAGTTCTTC
-,-,TRBV27,TRBJ2-1,CASSLQGSYEQFF,TGTGCCAGCAGTCTACAGGGTAGCTATGAGCAGTTCTTC
TRBD1,-,TRBV4-3,TRBJ1-4,CASSHGTGAGEKLFF,TGCGCCAGCAGCCACGGGACAGGGGCTGGGGAAAAACTGTTTTTT
-,-,TRBV7-9,TRBJ2-1,CASSLESSYNEQFF,TGTGCCAGCAGCCTAGAGAGCTCCTACAATGAGCAGTTCTTC
-,few,TRBV7-9,TRBJ1-1,CASSDLGEAFF,TGTGCCAGCAGCGATCTCGGGGAAGCTTTCTTT
TRBD1,once,TRBV28,TRBJ2-2,CASSLGGTGIPGELFF,TGTGCCAGCAGTTTAGGCGGGACAGGGATCCCCGGGGAGCTGTTTTTT
-,-,TRBV6-1,TRBJ2-1,CASSEATTGYNEQFF,TGTGCCAGCAGTGAAGCAACTACTGGCTACAATGAGCAGTTCTTC
-,-,TRBV9,TRBJ1-1,CASSKYAGEQTFF,TGTGCCAGCAGCAAATACGCGGGGGAACAAACTTTCTTT
TRBD2,-,TRBV7-8,TRBJ2-1,CASSSGTMDEQFF,TGTGCCAGCAGCTCCGGGACTATGGATGAGCAGTTCTTC
TRBD2,-,TRBV4-2,TRBJ2-2,CATGLGGGPNRGAVF,TGTGCCACAGGACTTGGGGGAGGGCCAAACCGGGGAGCTGTTTTT
TRBD1,-,TRBV4-2,TRBJ2-7,CASSQDRGANEQYF,TGTGCCAGCAGCCAGGACAGGGGAGCAAACGAGCAGTACTTC
TRBD1,-,TRBV18,TRBJ1-4,CASSPGTGVREKLFF,TGTGCCAGCTCACCAGGGACAGGGGTACGGGAAAAACTGTTTTTT
TRBD1,-,TRBV13,TRBJ1-3,CASSSGRQGLRNTIYF,TGTGCCAGCAGCTCCGGGCGACAGGGCCTTAGAAACACCATATATTTT
-,once,TRBV11-2,TRBJ2-1,CASSGAMGLDEQFF,TGTGCCAGCAGCGGGGCTATGGGGTTGGATGAGCAGTTCTTC
-,-,TRBV7-8,TRBJ2-5,CASSLPSEETQYF,TGTGCCAGCAGCTTACCCAGTGAAGAGACCCAGTACTTC
-,-,TRBV28,TRBJ1-3,CASSHPRGALSGNTIYF,TGTGCCAGCAGTCACCCTCGAGGGGCCCTCTCTGGAAACACCATATATTTT
TRBD2,-,TRBV28,TRBJ2-3,CASSVAGAGDTQYF,TGTGCCAGCAGTGTAGCGGGAGCAGGAGATACGCAGTATTTT
-,-,TRBV30,TRBJ1-1,CAWSPQGEAFF,TGTGCCTGGAGTCCTCAGGGTGAAGCTTTCTTT
TRBD1,-,TRBV4-1,TRBJ1-2,CASSQDQGAGGYTF,TGCGCCAGCAGCCAAGATCAGGGGGCGGGCGGCTACACCTTC
TRBD1,-,TRBV19,TRBJ2-5,CASTPRQGVQTQYF,TGTGCCAGTACTCCTAGACAGGGAGTACAGACCCAGTACTTC
TRBD2,-,TRBV9,TRBJ2-1,CASGQTSGYNEQFF,TGTGCCAGCGGACAGACTAGCGGCTACAATGAGCAGTTCTTC
TRBD1,-,TRBV5-6,TRBJ1-1,CASSSPGQGMDTEAFF,TGTGCCAGCAGCTCACCGGGACAGGGCATGGACACTGAAGCTTTCTTT
TRBD2,-,TRBV28,TRBJ2-5,CASSQGLAGVKTQYF,TGTGCCAGCAGCCAGGGACTAGCGGGAGTAAAGACCCAGTACTTC
TRBD1,-,TRBV19,TRBJ2-7,CASTPGQGFSYEQYF,TGTGCCAGTACCCCCGGACAGGGGTTTTCCTACGAGCAGTACTTC
TRBD2,-,TRBV4-3,TRBJ2-1,CASSQDTAGGPNEQFF,TGCGCCAGCAGCCAAGATACCGCGGGAGGGCCCAATGAGCAGTTCTTC
TRBD1,-,TRBV7-8,TRBJ1-1,CASSLVGQGSMNTEAFF,TGTGCCAGCAGCTTAGTAGGACAGGGGAGTATGAACACTGAAGCTTTCTTT
-,few,TRBV30,TRBJ1-1,CAWSDGENTEAFF,TGTGCCTGGAGTGACGGAGAGAACACTGAAGCTTTCTTT
-,-,TRBV7-3,TRBJ2-7,CASSLSGDGGYEQYF,TGTGCCAGCAGCTTAAGCGGGGACGGCGGCTACGAGCAGTACTTC
-,-,TRBV11-2,TRBJ2-7,CASSADEQYF,TGTGCCAGCAGCGCTGACGAGCAGTACTTC
-,-,TRBV19,TRBJ2-7,CASSISKSYEQYF,TGTGCCAGTAGTATAAGTAAATCCTACGAGCAGTACTTC
-,-,TRBV29-1,TRBJ2-7,CSIRGGDSYEQYF,TGCAGCATCCGGGGCGGGGATTCCTACGAGCAGTACTTC
-,-,TRBV9,TRBJ1-5,CASSVGDGPHQPQHF,TGTGCCAGCAGCGTAGGAGACGGCCCGCATCAGCCCCAGCATTTT
-,-,TRBV7-9,TRBJ2-1,CASSLNSGVSYNEQFF,TGTGCCAGCAGCCTAAATAGCGGAGTAAGTTACAATGAGCAGTTCTTC
-,-,TRBV9,TRBJ1-2,CASSVLGSGYGYTF,TGTGCCAGCAGCGTATTAGGTTCGGGCTATGGCTACACCTTC
-,once,TRBV19,TRBJ2-3,CASSGVTADTQYF,TGTGCCAGTAGTGGGGTGACAGCAGATACGCAGTATTTT